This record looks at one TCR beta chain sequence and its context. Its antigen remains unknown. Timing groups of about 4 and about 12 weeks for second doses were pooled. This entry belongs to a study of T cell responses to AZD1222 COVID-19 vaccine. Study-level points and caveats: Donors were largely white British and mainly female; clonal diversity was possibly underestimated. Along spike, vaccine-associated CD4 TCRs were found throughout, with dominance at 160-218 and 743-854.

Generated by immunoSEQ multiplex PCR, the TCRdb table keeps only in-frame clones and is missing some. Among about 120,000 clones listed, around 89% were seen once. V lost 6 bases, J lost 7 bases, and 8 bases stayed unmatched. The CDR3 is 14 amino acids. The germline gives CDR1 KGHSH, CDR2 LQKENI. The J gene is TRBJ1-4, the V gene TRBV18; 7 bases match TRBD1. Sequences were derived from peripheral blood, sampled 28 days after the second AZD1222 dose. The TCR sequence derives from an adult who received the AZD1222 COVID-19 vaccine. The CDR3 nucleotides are TGTGCCAGCTCGATCGGGACAGCTCGTGAAAAACTGTTTTTT. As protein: CASSIGTAREKLFF.